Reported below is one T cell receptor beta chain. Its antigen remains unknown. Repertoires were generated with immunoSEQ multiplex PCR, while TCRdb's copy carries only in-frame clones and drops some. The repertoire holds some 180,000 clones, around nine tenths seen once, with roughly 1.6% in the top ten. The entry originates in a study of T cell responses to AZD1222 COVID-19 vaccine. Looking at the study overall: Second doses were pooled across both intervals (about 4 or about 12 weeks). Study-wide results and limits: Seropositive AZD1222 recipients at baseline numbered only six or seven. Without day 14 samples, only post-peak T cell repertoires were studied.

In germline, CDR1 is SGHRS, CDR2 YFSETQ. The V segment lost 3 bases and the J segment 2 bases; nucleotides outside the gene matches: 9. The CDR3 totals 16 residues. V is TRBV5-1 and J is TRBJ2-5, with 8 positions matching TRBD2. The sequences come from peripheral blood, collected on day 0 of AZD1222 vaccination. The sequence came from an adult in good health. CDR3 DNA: TGCGCCAGCAGCTACAGCGGGAGAGGTGGGCAAGAGACCCAGTACTTC. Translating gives CASSYSGRGGQETQYF.